The 4 T cell receptor beta chains listed next were all sequenced from one sample in a study of identical twins. TCRdb redid the calling of the 5' RACE reads with MiXCR, one entry per CDR3 protein. The data hold 410,000 or so distinct CDR3 sequences, with around a sixth observed a single time. Source material: naive T cells sorted from blood. Every receptor here comes from a man between 45 and 60 years old in good health.

This clonotype was observed a few times. This chain connects TRBV11-2 to TRBJ2-7; TRBD2 agrees at 9 bases. The CDR3 runs to 18 residues. Trimming removed 4 bases from V and 2 bases from J; junction bases left unmatched: 15. From germline, CDR1 is SGHAT and CDR2 FQNNGV. In DNA, the CDR3 is TGTGCCAGCAGCTCTCTAGGGTTTAGCGGGGGCCTAACCTACGAGCAGTACTTC. Its protein is CASSSLGFSGGLTYEQYF.

The chain carries TRBV27 and TRBJ2-7; D possibly corresponds to TRBD1 (9 bases). The V gene lost 6 bases and the J gene lost 6 bases, with 24 bases spanning the gap. The CDR3 covers 16 residues. Germline V CDR1 and CDR2: MNHEY, SMNVEV (reference sequence). DNA of the CDR3: TGTGCCAGCAGCCTAACGGGGGGGACAGGGTTTGGCGAGCAGTACTTC. It yields the protein CASSLTGGTGFGEQYF.

This clonotype was recorded a few times. The chain is built from TRBV18 and TRBJ2-7, with D perhaps matching TRBD1 (6 bases). This CDR3 region has 16 residues. The ends were cut back, 4 bases at V and 6 bases at J, with 22 bases in the middle. Per germline, CDR1 KGHSH and CDR2 LQKENI. The CDR3 DNA reads as TGTGCCAGCTCACGAAAAGGACAGCCAGCCCTTTTCGAGCAGTACTTC. Translated: CASSRKGQPALFEQYF.

This clonotype appeared many times. This chain connects TRBV4-3 to TRBJ2-7; 13 nucleotides line up with TRBD2. Trimming cost V 0 bases and J 4 bases; bases outside gene matches: 12. Per the germline V gene, CDR1 is LGHNA and CDR2 is YSLEER. This CDR3 comprises 19 residues. The CDR3 loop is CASSQDQGTSGAIAYEQYF. The DNA of the CDR3 is TGCGCCAGCAGCCAAGATCAGGGGACTAGCGGGGCCATAGCTTACGAGCAGTACTTC.